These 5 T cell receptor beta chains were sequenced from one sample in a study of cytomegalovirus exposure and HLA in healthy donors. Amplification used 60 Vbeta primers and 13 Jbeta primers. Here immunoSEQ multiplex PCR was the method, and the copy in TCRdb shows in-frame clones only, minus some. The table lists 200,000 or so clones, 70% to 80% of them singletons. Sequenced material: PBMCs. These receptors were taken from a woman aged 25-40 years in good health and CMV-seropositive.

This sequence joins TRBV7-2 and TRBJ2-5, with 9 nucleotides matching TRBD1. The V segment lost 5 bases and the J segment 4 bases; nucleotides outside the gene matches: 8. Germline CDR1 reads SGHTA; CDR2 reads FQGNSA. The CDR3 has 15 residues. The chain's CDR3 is CASSRRDRAGETQYF. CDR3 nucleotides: TGTGCCAGCAGCCGACGGGACAGGGCGGGAGAGACCCAGTACTTC.

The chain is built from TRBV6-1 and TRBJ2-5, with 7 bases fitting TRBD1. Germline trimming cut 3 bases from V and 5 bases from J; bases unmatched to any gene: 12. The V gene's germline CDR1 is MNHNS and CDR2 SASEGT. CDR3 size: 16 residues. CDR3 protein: CASSETSGQLRETQYF. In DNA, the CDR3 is TGTGCCAGCAGTGAGACTTCGGGACAGCTGAGGGAGACCCAGTACTTC.

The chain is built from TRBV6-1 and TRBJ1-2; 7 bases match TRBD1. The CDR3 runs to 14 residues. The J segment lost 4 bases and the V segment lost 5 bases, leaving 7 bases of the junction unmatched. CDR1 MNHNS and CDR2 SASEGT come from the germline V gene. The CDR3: CASSPVTGTYGYTF. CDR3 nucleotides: TGTGCCAGCAGTCCCGTGACAGGGACCTATGGCTACACCTTC.

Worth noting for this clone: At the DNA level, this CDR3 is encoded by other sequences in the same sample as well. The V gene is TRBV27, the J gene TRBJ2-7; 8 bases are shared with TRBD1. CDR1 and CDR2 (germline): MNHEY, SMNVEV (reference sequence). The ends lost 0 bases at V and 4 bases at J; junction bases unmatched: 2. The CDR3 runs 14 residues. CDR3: CASSLSQGAYEQYF. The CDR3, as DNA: TGTGCCAGCAGTTTATCTCAGGGGGCTTACGAGCAGTACTTC.

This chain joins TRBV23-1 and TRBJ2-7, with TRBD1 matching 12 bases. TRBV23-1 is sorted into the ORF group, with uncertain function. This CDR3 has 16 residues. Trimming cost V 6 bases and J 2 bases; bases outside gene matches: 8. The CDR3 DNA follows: TGCGCCAGCAGCGATATCGGGACAGGGGGCCCCTACGAGCAGTACTTC. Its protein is CASSDIGTGGPYEQYF.